This TCR beta chain was identified during a study of blood T cell repertoires in COVID-19. The wider study: The analysed material was cDNA or gDNA that came from T cells, B-cell-depleted T cells, or PBMCs.

Authors' data handling: Amplification of reference gene primers was used by the study to estimate nucleated cell counts. Profiling relied on immunoSEQ multiplex PCR, and the TCRdb table lists in-frame clones only, not all of them. V and J calls and clone size follow that table, whereas D and trimming were derived from the DNA. This sample yields a few hundred thousand clones, of which 86% are seen a single time; about 7.6% belongs to the top ten. The CDR3 runs 15 residues. Germline-derived CDR1 and CDR2 are SGHNT and YENEEA. Germline trimming cut 0 bases from V and 2 bases from J; bases unmatched to any gene: 0. This clone has ten or more counts. While infection was still active, Seattle patients were enrolled and then followed longitudinally.

The sequence derives from a woman aged 55-69 years with COVID-19, enrolled during active disease. The J gene is TRBJ2-1, the V gene TRBV11-3; TRBD2 matches 8 bases. The specimen sequenced was peripheral blood. The CDR3 loop is CASSLEAGAYNEQFF. The CDR3 bases are TGTGCCAGCAGCTTAGAAGCGGGGGCCTACAATGAGCAGTTCTTC. The variable domain in full, completed from reference TRBV11-3 and TRBJ2-1, reads EAGVVQSPRYKIIEKKQPVAFWCNPISGHNTLYWYLQNLGQGPELLIRYENEEAVDDSQLPKDRFSAERLKGVDSTLKIQPAELGDSAVYLCASSLEAGAYNEQFFGPGTRLTVL.